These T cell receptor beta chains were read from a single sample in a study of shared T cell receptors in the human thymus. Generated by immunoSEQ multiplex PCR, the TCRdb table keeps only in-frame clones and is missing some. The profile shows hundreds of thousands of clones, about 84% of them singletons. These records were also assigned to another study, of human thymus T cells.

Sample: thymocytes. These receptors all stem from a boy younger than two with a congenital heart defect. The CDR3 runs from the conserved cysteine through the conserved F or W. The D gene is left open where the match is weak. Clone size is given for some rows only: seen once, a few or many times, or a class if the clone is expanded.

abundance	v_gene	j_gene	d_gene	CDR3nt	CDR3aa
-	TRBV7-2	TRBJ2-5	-	TGTGCCAGCAGCTTAGCGTACAAGCAAGAGACCCAGTACTTC	CASSLAYKQETQYF
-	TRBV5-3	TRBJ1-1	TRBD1	TGTGCCAGAAGCTGGAAGCAGGGGGCTCCAGAAGCTTTCTTT	CARSWKQGAPEAFF
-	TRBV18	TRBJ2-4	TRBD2	TGTGCCAGCTCACCACCAGGGAGGGAAAACATTCAGTACTTC	CASSPPGRENIQYF
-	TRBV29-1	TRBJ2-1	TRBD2	TGCAGCGTTGGGCGGGAGGGCCCCTACAATGAGCAGTTCTTC	CSVGREGPYNEQFF
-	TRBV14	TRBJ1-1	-	TGTGCCAGCAGCCAAGCCATTTTGAACAGGGACGCTGAAGCTTTCTTT	CASSQAILNRDAEAFF
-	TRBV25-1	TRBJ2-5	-	TGTGCCAGCAGTGTTGGCGGGACGGAGACCCAGTACTTC	CASSVGGTETQYF
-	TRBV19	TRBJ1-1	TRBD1	TGTGCCAGTAGTATAGACTGGGGACAGGGAGAGCCTACTGAAGCTTTCTTT	CASSIDWGQGEPTEAFF
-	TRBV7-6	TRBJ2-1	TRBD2	TGTGCCAGCAGCCCCACCGGGGGGAAAAACTACAATGAGCAGTTCTTC	CASSPTGGKNYNEQFF
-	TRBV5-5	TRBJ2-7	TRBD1	TGTGCCAGCAATAGAGTACAGGGGTACGAGCAGTACTTC	CASNRVQGYEQYF
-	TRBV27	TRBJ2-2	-	TGTGCCAGCAGAGATAAAAACAGGGTAGACGGGGAGCTGTTTTTT	CASRDKNRVDGELFF
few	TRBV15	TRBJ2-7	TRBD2	TGTGCCACCAGCAGAGGCCCAGCGGGATACGAGCAGTACTTC	CATSRGPAGYEQYF
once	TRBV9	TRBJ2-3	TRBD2	TGTGCCAGCAGCGGCGGGAGGGCCACAGATACGCAGTATTTT	CASSGGRATDTQYF
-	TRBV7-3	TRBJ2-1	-	TGTGCCAGCAGCCCCGGGGATGTAGGCTCTAGCTCCTACAATGAGCAGTTCTTC	CASSPGDVGSSSYNEQFF
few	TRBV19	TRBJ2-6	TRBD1	TGTGCCAGTACTGTCGGGACAGATCCAAAGGGGAGCTCTGGGGCCAACGTCCTGACTTTC	CASTVGTDPKGSSGANVLTF
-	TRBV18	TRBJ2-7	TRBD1	TGTGCCAGCTCAGTGGACAGGGGGGCCTCTAATATCCCCTACGAGCAGTACTTC	CASSVDRGASNIPYEQYF
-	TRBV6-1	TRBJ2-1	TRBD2	TGTGCCAGCAGTAGCGGGAGAACCAATGAGCAGTTCTTC	CASSSGRTNEQFF
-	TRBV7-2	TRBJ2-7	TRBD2	TGTGCCAGCAGCAGGAGGCCGGGACTAGCGGTGTACGAGCAGTACTTC	CASSRRPGLAVYEQYF
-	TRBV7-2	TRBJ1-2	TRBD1	TGTGCCAGCAGCCCAAGAGGGGTGGGGACAGGGACTGGCTACACCTTC	CASSPRGVGTGTGYTF
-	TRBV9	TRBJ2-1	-	TGTGCCAGCAGCGTAGGTATTAGCGGGTTAGGGGGATCCTACAATGAGCAGTTCTTC	CASSVGISGLGGSYNEQFF
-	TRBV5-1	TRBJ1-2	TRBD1	TGCGCCAGCAGCTTGGAGGACAGGACAGGGTATTATGGCTACACCTTC	CASSLEDRTGYYGYTF
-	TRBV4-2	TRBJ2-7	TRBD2	TGTGCCAGCAGCCCTCGGGACTACGAGGGGTACGAGCAGTACTTC	CASSPRDYEGYEQYF
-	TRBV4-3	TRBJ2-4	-	TGCGCCAGCGGTGATGGTTCGGGAAACATTCAGTACTTC	CASGDGSGNIQYF
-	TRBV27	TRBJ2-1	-	TGTGCCAGCAGTCCCGCCCACTATACCTACAATGAGCAGTTCTTC	CASSPAHYTYNEQFF
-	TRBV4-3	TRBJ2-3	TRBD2	TGCGCCAGCAGCCCTGAGACTAGCGGGAGGAGCGATACGCAGTATTTT	CASSPETSGRSDTQYF
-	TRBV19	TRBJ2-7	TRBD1	TGTGCCAGTAGTGTAAGACAGGGAACCTACGAGCAGTACTTC	CASSVRQGTYEQYF
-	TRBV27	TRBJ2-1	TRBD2	TGTGCCAGCACCGTCAATAGCGGGGCCGGTCTATTCTTC	CASTVNSGAGLFF
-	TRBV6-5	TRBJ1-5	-	TGTGCCAGCAGTCCCGACAGGATCAATCAGCCCCAGCATTTT	CASSPDRINQPQHF
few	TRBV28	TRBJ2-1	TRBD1	TGTGCCAGCAGTTTAGGCACAGGGGAATTTTTGAATGAGCAGTTCTTC	CASSLGTGEFLNEQFF
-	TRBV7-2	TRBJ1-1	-	TGTGCCAGCAGCTTAACACGCGACGGGACTGAAGCTTTCTTT	CASSLTRDGTEAFF
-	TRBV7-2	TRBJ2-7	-	TGTGCCAGCAGAGAATTCGCGGGTCCGGGCTACGAGCAGTACTTC	CASREFAGPGYEQYF
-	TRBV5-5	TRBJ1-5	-	TGTGCCAGCAGCTTCCGAGACACTGGATATCAGCCCCAGCATTTT	CASSFRDTGYQPQHF
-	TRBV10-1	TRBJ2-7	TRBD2	TGCGCCAGCAGTGAGTCGACTAGCGGAGCCTACGAGCAGTACTTC	CASSESTSGAYEQYF
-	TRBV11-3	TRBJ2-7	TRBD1	TGTGCCAGCAGCATAAGGACAGGGGGGTCCTACGAGCAGTACTTC	CASSIRTGGSYEQYF
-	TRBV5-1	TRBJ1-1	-	TGCGCCAGCAGCACTGGGGGCCAGGGACTGAACACTGAAGCTTTCTTT	CASSTGGQGLNTEAFF
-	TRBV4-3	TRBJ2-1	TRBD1	TGCGCCAGCAGCCATCGGAGAAAAAAACGGGACAGGGGCGCTCCCAATGAGCAGTTCTTC	CASSHRRKKRDRGAPNEQFF
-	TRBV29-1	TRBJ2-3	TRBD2	TGCAGCTTCCGCGGGGGGGGAGAAGGTGGGCTAGCGAGAAAGAGTTCAGATACGCAGTATTTT	CSFRGGGEGGLARKSSDTQYF
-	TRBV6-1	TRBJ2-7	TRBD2	TGTGCCAGCAGTGCCAGGACTAGCGGGAGGGCCTACGAGCAGTACTTC	CASSARTSGRAYEQYF
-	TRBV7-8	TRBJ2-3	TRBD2	TGTGCCAGCAGCTCGGAAGGCGGGAGGGACACAGATACGCAGTATTTT	CASSSEGGRDTDTQYF
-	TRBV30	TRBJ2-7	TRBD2	TGTGCCTGGAGTGTTCCCCGGGCGTCTAGCGGGAACAACGAGCAGTACTTC	CAWSVPRASSGNNEQYF
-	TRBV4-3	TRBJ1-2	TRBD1	TGCGCCAGCAGCCAAGCACCGGGACAGGGGAGTCGTGGCTACACCTTC	CASSQAPGQGSRGYTF
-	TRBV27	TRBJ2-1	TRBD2	TGTGCCAGCAGTTTACCCTCCGGGACTAGCGGAGCCCACAATGAGCAGTTCTTC	CASSLPSGTSGAHNEQFF
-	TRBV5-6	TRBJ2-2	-	TGTGCCAGCAAGATAGCCGCCCCGTCAGGGACCGGGGAGCTGTTTTTT	CASKIAAPSGTGELFF
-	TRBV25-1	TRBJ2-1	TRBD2	TGTGCCATCCGGCGGGAGGCTAGCGGGACCCCTGCCTACAATGAGCAGTTCTTC	CAIRREASGTPAYNEQFF
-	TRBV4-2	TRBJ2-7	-	TGTGCCAGCAGCCAAGACGGGTCAGCGAGGAGAGGAGACGAGCAGTACTTC	CASSQDGSARRGDEQYF
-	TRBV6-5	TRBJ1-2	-	TGTGCCAGCAGTACTAACGGTCACTATGGCTACACCTTC	CASSTNGHYGYTF
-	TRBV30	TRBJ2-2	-	TGTGCCTGGAGTGTAATCGGGAGTACGAACACCGGGGAGCTGTTTTTT	CAWSVIGSTNTGELFF
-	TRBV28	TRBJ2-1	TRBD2	TGTGCCACCAGACCCCCGGGAGGGAGGGGGGAGTTCTTC	CATRPPGGRGEFF
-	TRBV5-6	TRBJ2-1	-	TGTGCCAGCAGCTTGGGAGACAGCCCCAAAAGCTCCTACAATGAGCAGTTCTTC	CASSLGDSPKSSYNEQFF
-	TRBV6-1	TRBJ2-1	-	TGTGCCAGCAGTGGATCACTAGCAGGGGGGTTCTACAATGAGCAGTTCTTC	CASSGSLAGGFYNEQFF
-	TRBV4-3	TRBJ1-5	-	TGCGCCAGCAGCCAATCTACAGGGTCCCAGCCCCAGCATTTT	CASSQSTGSQPQHF